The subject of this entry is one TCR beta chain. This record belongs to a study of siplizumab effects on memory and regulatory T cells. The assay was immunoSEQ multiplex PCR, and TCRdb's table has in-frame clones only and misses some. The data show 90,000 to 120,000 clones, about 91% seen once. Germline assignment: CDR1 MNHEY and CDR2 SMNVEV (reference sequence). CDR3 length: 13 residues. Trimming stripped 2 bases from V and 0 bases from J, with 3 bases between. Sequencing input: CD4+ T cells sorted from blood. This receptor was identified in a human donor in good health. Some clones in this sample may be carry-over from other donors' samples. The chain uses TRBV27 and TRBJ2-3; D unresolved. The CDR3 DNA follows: TGTGCCAGCAGTTTAGCTAGCACAGATACGCAGTATTTT. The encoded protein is CASSLASTDTQYF.